In this sample, the clone carrying this TCR beta chain turned up many times. Antigen: not known. This record comes from a study of T cells after yellow fever vaccination. Whole-study findings and limits: Booster samples showed a return of most primary-vaccination clones (roughly 96% CD4, approximately 88% CD8). Only a minor proportion of clonotypes was detected across both CD4 and CD8 compartments.

With V trimmed by 4 bases and J by 3 bases, 3 bases remained unmatched. The CDR3 sequence is 14 residues long. The germline V gene encodes CDR1 SGHRS and CDR2 YFSETQ. Researchers made TCR cDNA using 5'RACE template switching, and this step added a universal primer site and UMIs. TCRdb independently ran MiXCR on the 5' RACE reads; one entry per CDR3 protein. The table lists approximately 300,000 distinct CDR3 sequences, approximately 7% of them singletons, with 15% to 20% in the top ten. The material was PBMCs, obtained about 41 days after the first yellow fever vaccination. The TCR was taken from a man between 18 and 35 years old who received the YFV17D yellow fever vaccine. The chain carries TRBV5-1 and TRBJ1-2; 10 bases line up with TRBD1. Written as DNA, the CDR3 is TGCGCCAGCAGCACCGGGACAGGGGACTATGGCTACACCTTC. Its protein product is CASSTGTGDYGYTF. Based on the CDR3 plus reference TRBV5-1 and TRBJ1-2, the full variable domain is KAGVTQTPRYLIKTRGQQVTLSCSPISGHRSVSWYQQTPGQGLQFLFEYFSETQRNKGNFPGRFSGRQFSNSRSEMNVSTLELGDSALYLCASSTGTGDYGYTFGSGTRLTVV.